This T cell receptor (beta chain) was identified in a study of blood T cell repertoires in COVID-19. Produced via immunoSEQ multiplex PCR; TCRdb's table is partial and in-frame only. The sample holds 200,000 to 250,000 clones, just under 90% seen once. V lost 7 bases and J 6 bases, leaving 18 bases between the germline ends. The CDR3 is 15 amino acids. Germline V CDR1 and CDR2: SGHAT, FQDESV (reference sequence). The sequence was obtained from a man aged 30 to 39 with COVID-19, enrolled during active disease. The V call is TRBV11-1, the J call TRBJ1-4, with D possibly being TRBD1 (6 bases). The sample comprised peripheral blood. As DNA, the CDR3 is TGTGCCAGCAATAGACAAGGGGGAAGGCATGAAAAACTGTTTTTT. The encoded protein is CASNRQGGRHEKLFF.